This T cell receptor beta chain came from a study of blood T cell repertoires in COVID-19. Here immunoSEQ multiplex PCR was the method, and the copy in TCRdb shows in-frame clones only, minus some. The data contain some 260,000 clones, 65% to 85% of them singletons. The CDR3 has 13 amino acids. Trimming stripped 4 bases from V and 8 bases from J, with 9 bases between. In germline, CDR1 is MDHEN, CDR2 SYDVKM. The sequence derives from a woman in her 40s with active or convalescent COVID-19. Specimen: peripheral blood. The V call is TRBV28, the J call TRBJ1-6; D is unresolved. The CDR3 sequence is CASSSRLDSPLHF. The DNA of the CDR3 is TGTGCCAGCAGTTCCAGACTAGATTCACCCCTCCACTTT.